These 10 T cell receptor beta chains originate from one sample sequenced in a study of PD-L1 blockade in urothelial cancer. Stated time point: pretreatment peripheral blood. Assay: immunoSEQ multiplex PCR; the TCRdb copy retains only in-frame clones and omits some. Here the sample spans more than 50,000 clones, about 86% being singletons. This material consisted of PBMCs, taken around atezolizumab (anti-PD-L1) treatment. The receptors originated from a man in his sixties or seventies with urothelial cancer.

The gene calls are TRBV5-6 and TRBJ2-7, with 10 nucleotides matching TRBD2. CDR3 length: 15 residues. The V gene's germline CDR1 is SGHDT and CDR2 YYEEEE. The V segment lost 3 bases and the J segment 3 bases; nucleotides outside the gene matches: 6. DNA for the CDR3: TGTGCCAGCAGCTGGAGACTAGCGGGCCTCTACGAGCAGTACTTC. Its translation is CASSWRLAGLYEQYF.

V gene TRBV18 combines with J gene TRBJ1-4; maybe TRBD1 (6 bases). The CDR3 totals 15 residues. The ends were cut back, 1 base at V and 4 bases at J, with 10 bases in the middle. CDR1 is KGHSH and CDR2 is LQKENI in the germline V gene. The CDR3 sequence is CASSPRTGYNEKLFF. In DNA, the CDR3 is TGTGCCAGCTCACCACGAACAGGGTATAATGAAAAACTGTTTTTT.

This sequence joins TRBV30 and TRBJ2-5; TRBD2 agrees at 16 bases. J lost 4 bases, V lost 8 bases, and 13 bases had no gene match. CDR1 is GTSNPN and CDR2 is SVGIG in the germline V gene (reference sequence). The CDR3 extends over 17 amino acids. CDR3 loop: CAQSGTSGRAGGETQYF. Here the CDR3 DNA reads TGTGCCCAATCCGGGACTAGCGGGAGGGCCGGCGGAGAGACCCAGTACTTC.

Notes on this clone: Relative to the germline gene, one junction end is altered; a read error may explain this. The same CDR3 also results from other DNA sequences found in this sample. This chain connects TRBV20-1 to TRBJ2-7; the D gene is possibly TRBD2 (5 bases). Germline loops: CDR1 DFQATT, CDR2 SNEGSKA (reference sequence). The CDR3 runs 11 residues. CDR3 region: CSATGDYEQYF. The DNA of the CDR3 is TGCAGTGCTACCGGAGACTACGAGCAGTACTTT.

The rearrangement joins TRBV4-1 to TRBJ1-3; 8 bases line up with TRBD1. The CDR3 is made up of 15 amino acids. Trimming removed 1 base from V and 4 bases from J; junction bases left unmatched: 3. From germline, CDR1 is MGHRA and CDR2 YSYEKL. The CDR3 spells CASSQAGGNGNTIYF. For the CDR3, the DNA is TGCGCCAGCAGCCAAGCAGGGGGCAACGGAAACACCATATATTTT.

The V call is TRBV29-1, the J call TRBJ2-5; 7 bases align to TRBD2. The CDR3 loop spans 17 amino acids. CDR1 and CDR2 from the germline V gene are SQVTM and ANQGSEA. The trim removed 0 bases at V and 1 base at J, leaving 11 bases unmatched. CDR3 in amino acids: CSVEDLEGGEFQETQYF. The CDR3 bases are TGCAGCGTTGAAGATCTTGAGGGAGGGGAGTTCCAAGAGACCCAGTACTTC.

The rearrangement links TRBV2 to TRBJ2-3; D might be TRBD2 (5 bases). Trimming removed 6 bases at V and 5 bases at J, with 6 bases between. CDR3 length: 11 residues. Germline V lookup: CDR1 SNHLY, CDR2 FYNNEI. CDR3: CASSGEDTQYF. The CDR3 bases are TGTGCCAGCAGCGGGGAAGATACGCAGTATTTT. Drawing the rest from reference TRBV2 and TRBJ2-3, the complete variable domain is EPEVTQTPSHQVTQMGQEVILRCVPISNHLYFYWYRQILGQKVEFLVSFYNNEISEKSEIFDDQFSVERPDGSNFTLKIRSTKLEDSAMYFCASSGEDTQYFGPGTRLTVL.

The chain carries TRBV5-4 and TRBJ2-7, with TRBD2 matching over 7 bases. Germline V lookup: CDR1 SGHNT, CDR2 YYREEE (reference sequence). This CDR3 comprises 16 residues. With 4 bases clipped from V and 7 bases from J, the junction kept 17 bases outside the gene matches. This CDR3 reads CASSEPTSASLGEQYF. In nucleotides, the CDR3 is TGTGCCAGCAGCGAACCTACTAGCGCCAGTTTGGGGGAGCAGTACTTC.

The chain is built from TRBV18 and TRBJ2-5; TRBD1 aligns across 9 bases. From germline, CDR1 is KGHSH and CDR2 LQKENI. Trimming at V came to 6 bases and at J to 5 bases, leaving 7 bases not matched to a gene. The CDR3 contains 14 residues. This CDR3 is CASSPGTGFETQYF. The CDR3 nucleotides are TGTGCCAGCTCGCCGGGGACAGGGTTCGAGACCCAGTACTTC.

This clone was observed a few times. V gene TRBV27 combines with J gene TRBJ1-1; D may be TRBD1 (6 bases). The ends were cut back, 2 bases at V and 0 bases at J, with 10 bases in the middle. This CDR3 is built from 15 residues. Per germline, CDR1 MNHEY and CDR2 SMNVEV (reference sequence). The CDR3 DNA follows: TGTGCCAGCAGTTTAAGGGGGTACATGAACACTGAAGCTTTCTTT. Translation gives CASSLRGYMNTEAFF.